This T cell receptor beta chain was sequenced during a study of T cells after yellow fever vaccination. The V gene lost 7 bases and the J gene lost 2 bases, with 11 bases spanning the gap. The CDR3 spans 13 residues. The germline gives CDR1 SGHAT, CDR2 FQNNGV. About this clonotype: Its antigen is unidentified.

General observations from the study: Abundant clonotypes from the bulk population could contaminate FACS-sorted repertoires. Clones that expanded after primary vaccination mostly reappeared after the booster (96% CD4, 70% to 90% CD8). Overall, a small share of clonotypes was seen in both CD4 and CD8 compartments.

One entry per CDR3 protein, called by TCRdb with MiXCR from the 5' RACE reads. The data hold approximately 550,000 distinct CDR3 sequences, with approximately 15% observed a single time. The specimen comprised PBMCs, sampled on the day of the yellow fever booster vaccination. This receptor was obtained from a young man who received the YFV17D yellow fever vaccine. This chain joins TRBV11-2 and TRBJ1-2, with D maybe TRBD1 (6 bases). The CDR3 bases are TGTGCCAGCACCGAGGGGGGAAACTATGGCTACACCTTC. It yields the protein CASTEGGNYGYTF. The full variable domain, in which reference TRBV11-2 and TRBJ1-2 provide the parts outside the CDR3, is EAGVAQSPRYKIIEKRQSVAFWCNPISGHATLYWYQQILGQGPKLLIQFQNNGVVDDSQLPKDRFSAERLKGVDSTLKIQPAKLEDSAVYLCASTEGGNYGYTFGSGTRLTVV.